The clone carrying this T cell receptor (beta chain) was seen a handful of times. This entry comes from a study of T cell changes during pregnancy in multiple sclerosis. The assay was immunoSEQ multiplex PCR, and TCRdb's table has in-frame clones only and misses some. The sample lists tens of thousands of clones, 90% occurring once. Germline loops: CDR1 KGHSH, CDR2 LQKENI. The CDR3 covers 16 residues. Germline trimming cut 6 bases from V and 9 bases from J; bases unmatched to any gene: 14. V is TRBV18 and J is TRBJ1-6; 7 nucleotides line up with TRBD1. The source of this sequence is a female donor in good health, enrolled as a control in a pregnancy study. The material was peripheral blood, obtained in the third trimester of pregnancy. The CDR3 protein is CASSLGTPGGTSPLHF. The CDR3 bases are TGTGCCAGCTCCCTCGGGACCCCAGGGGGGACTTCACCCCTCCACTTT.